The TCR beta chain described here comes from a study of cytomegalovirus exposure and HLA in healthy donors. About the research overall: Among the approximately 370 donors who were genotyped, about 79% fell in the genetic ancestry cluster that is associated with self-reported Caucasian donors.

PCR involved 60 Vbeta and 13 Jbeta primers. Profiling relied on immunoSEQ multiplex PCR, and the TCRdb table lists in-frame clones only, not all of them. Of approximately 150,000 clones listed, roughly three quarters are singletons. Comments on this clone: Its antigen is currently unknown.

Study observations and caveats: More than 15,000 TCR beta sequences were associated with HLA alleles at 0.05 false discovery rate in a later analysis. The listing of roughly 160 TCR beta chains classed them as cytomegalovirus-associated.

Germline V gene data show CDR1 as SGHDN and CDR2 as FVKESK. CDR3 length: 16 residues. The V end was cut by 6 bases, the J end by 5 bases, with 17 bases between. The sequence was collected from a woman aged 60 to 75 in good health and CMV-seronegative. The chain employs TRBV14 and TRBJ2-6; TRBD2 is a possible D gene (7 bases). Sample: PBMCs. CDR3 residues: CASSPSGGGWANVLTF. The CDR3 DNA reads as TGTGCCAGCAGTCCCTCCGGCGGGGGCTGGGCCAACGTCCTGACTTTC.